A selection of T cell receptor beta chains follows, all from one sample in a study of cytomegalovirus exposure and HLA in healthy donors. Using immunoSEQ multiplex PCR, the repertoire was profiled, and TCRdb retains in-frame clones only, with some absent. The sample records fewer than 250,000 clones, less than 85% being singletons. Sequenced material: PBMCs. The origin of the receptors is a woman aged 18 to 35 in good health and CMV-seronegative. CDR3s include the opening cysteine and the closing phenylalanine or tryptophan. The D gene is left open where the match is weak. Clone size is not always given. Where it is, it says once, few, many or a class for expanded clones.

J gene: TRBJ1-1; CDR3 length: 17; D gene: .; clone size: .; V gene: TRBV4-1; CDR3 protein: CASSQPFFLSGVAEAFF; CDR3 DNA: TGCGCCAGCAGCCAACCGTTTTTTTTGTCGGGGGTTGCTGAAGCTTTCTTT
J gene: TRBJ2-1; CDR3 length: 14; D gene: TRBD1; clone size: .; V gene: TRBV7-7; CDR3 protein: CASSLRTGLNEQFF; CDR3 DNA: TGTGCTAGCAGCTTAAGGACAGGGCTAAATGAGCAGTTCTTC
J gene: TRBJ2-3; CDR3 length: 13; D gene: .; clone size: .; V gene: TRBV7-3; CDR3 protein: CASSPAPWDTQYF; CDR3 DNA: TGTGCCAGCAGCCCAGCACCCTGGGATACGCAGTATTTT
J gene: TRBJ1-5; CDR3 length: 13; D gene: TRBD1; clone size: .; V gene: TRBV15; CDR3 protein: CATSSYRGGTQHF; CDR3 DNA: TGTGCCACCAGCAGCTACAGGGGAGGGACGCAGCATTTT
J gene: TRBJ2-7; CDR3 length: 14; D gene: .; clone size: .; V gene: TRBV5-5; CDR3 protein: CASSFGAVAYEQYF; CDR3 DNA: TGTGCCAGCAGCTTCGGGGCAGTTGCCTACGAGCAGTACTTC
J gene: TRBJ2-2; CDR3 length: 16; D gene: .; clone size: .; V gene: TRBV6-1; CDR3 protein: CASSGGLTTVTGELFF; CDR3 DNA: TGTGCCAGCAGTGGGGGCCTAACCACGGTCACCGGGGAGCTGTTTTTT
J gene: TRBJ2-7; CDR3 length: 15; D gene: TRBD2; clone size: .; V gene: TRBV5-1; CDR3 protein: CASSLTSGVTYEQYF; CDR3 DNA: TGCGCCAGCAGCTTAACAAGCGGGGTAACCTACGAGCAGTACTTC
J gene: TRBJ2-1; CDR3 length: 15; D gene: .; clone size: .; V gene: TRBV7-9; CDR3 protein: CASSPQGGSVNEQFF; CDR3 DNA: TGTGCCAGCAGCCCCCAGGGGGGTTCCGTCAATGAGCAGTTCTTC
J gene: TRBJ2-2; CDR3 length: 13; D gene: .; clone size: .; V gene: TRBV4-1; CDR3 protein: CASSQGVAGELFF; CDR3 DNA: TGCGCCAGCAGCCAAGGGGTGGCCGGGGAGCTGTTTTTT
J gene: TRBJ2-7; CDR3 length: 17; D gene: TRBD2; clone size: .; V gene: TRBV28; CDR3 protein: CASSSSLLSGSIYEQYF; CDR3 DNA: TGTGCCAGCAGTTCCTCGTTGCTTAGCGGGAGTATCTACGAGCAGTACTTC
J gene: TRBJ1-4; CDR3 length: 15; D gene: .; clone size: .; V gene: TRBV30; CDR3 protein: CAWSQGVGETEKLFF; CDR3 DNA: TGTGCCTGGAGCCAAGGTGTAGGGGAGACCGAAAAACTGTTTTTT
J gene: TRBJ2-1; CDR3 length: 16; D gene: TRBD1; clone size: .; V gene: TRBV5-6; CDR3 protein: CASSLGTGSSYNEQFF; CDR3 DNA: TGTGCCAGCAGCTTGGGGACAGGGAGCTCCTACAATGAGCAGTTCTTC
J gene: TRBJ2-3; CDR3 length: 14; D gene: .; clone size: .; V gene: TRBV2; CDR3 protein: CASIPGLSTDTQYF; CDR3 DNA: TGTGCCAGCATTCCGGGACTGAGCACAGATACGCAGTATTTT
J gene: TRBJ1-1; CDR3 length: 12; D gene: .; clone size: .; V gene: TRBV6-5; CDR3 protein: CASSQGWTEAFF; CDR3 DNA: TGTGCCAGCAGTCAGGGATGGACTGAAGCTTTCTTT
J gene: TRBJ2-2; CDR3 length: 17; D gene: .; clone size: .; V gene: TRBV9; CDR3 protein: CASSGSPAGRAAGELFF; CDR3 DNA: TGTGCCAGCAGCGGGAGCCCAGCAGGAAGGGCAGCCGGGGAGCTGTTTTTT
J gene: TRBJ2-2; CDR3 length: 12; D gene: .; clone size: .; V gene: TRBV28; CDR3 protein: CASSQYHGELFF; CDR3 DNA: TGTGCCAGCAGCCAATACCACGGGGAGCTGTTTTTT
J gene: TRBJ1-3; CDR3 length: 15; D gene: .; clone size: .; V gene: TRBV5-5; CDR3 protein: CASSLEGISGNTIYF; CDR3 DNA: TGTGCCAGCAGCTTGGAGGGAATCTCTGGAAACACCATATATTTT
J gene: TRBJ2-7; CDR3 length: 15; D gene: .; clone size: few; V gene: TRBV2; CDR3 protein: CASSTTEISPYEQYF; CDR3 DNA: TGTGCCAGCAGTACAACAGAAATTTCGCCCTACGAGCAGTACTTC
J gene: TRBJ2-1; CDR3 length: 12; D gene: .; clone size: .; V gene: TRBV29-1; CDR3 protein: CSAGGLYNEQFF; CDR3 DNA: TGCAGCGCAGGAGGTCTGTACAATGAGCAGTTCTTC
J gene: TRBJ2-3; CDR3 length: 11; D gene: .; clone size: .; V gene: TRBV30; CDR3 protein: CAWSGTDTQYF; CDR3 DNA: TGTGCCTGGAGTGGTACAGATACGCAGTATTTT
J gene: TRBJ2-7; CDR3 length: 16; D gene: TRBD2; clone size: .; V gene: TRBV7-8; CDR3 protein: CASSLLAGGFSYEQYF; CDR3 DNA: TGTGCCAGCAGCCTCTTAGCGGGGGGGTTCTCCTACGAGCAGTACTTC
J gene: TRBJ1-2; CDR3 length: 13; D gene: .; clone size: .; V gene: TRBV4-1; CDR3 protein: CASSQDRNYGYTF; CDR3 DNA: TGCGCCAGCAGCCAGGACAGAAACTATGGCTACACCTTC
J gene: TRBJ2-1; CDR3 length: 14; D gene: TRBD2; clone size: .; V gene: TRBV29-1; CDR3 protein: CSLVAGGRGNEQFF; CDR3 DNA: TGCAGCTTAGTAGCGGGAGGGCGGGGCAATGAGCAGTTCTTC
J gene: TRBJ2-1; CDR3 length: 14; D gene: .; clone size: .; V gene: TRBV27; CDR3 protein: CASSRTALGNEQFF; CDR3 DNA: TGTGCCAGCAGTCGGACAGCCCTAGGCAATGAGCAGTTCTTC
J gene: TRBJ2-7; CDR3 length: 11; D gene: .; clone size: .; V gene: TRBV2; CDR3 protein: CASSEFDEQYF; CDR3 DNA: TGTGCCAGCAGTGAGTTCGACGAGCAGTACTTC